What follows describes a single T cell receptor (beta chain). Its antigen is still unknown. Clones were sequenced by immunoSEQ multiplex PCR, and TCRdb holds only the in-frame ones, with some missing. The sample comprises tens of thousands of clones, around 91% of which are singletons, and about 0.94% rests with the top ten. Exclusion of a patient followed from autoimmune disease history or systemic immunosuppression. This specimen comes from a study of OX40 agonist ivuxolimab in advanced cancers. General study findings and limits: In general, CD8+ T cells held more expanded clones than CD4+ did, on average.

Germline CDR1 reads GTSNPN; CDR2 reads SVGIG (reference sequence). V was clipped by 5 bases and J by 5 bases, with 15 bases between them. The CDR3 is 13 residues long. This receptor was taken from an adult with an advanced solid tumor such as melanoma, head and neck, liver or kidney cancer. The genes are TRBV30 and TRBJ2-5; D may be TRBD2 (5 bases). The starting material was CD4+ or CD8+ T cells sorted from blood, obtained in a trial of the OX40 agonist ivuxolimab. The CDR3 DNA is TGTGCCTGGGCCGGTGGAATAGCGGAGACCCAGTACTTC. This gives the protein CAWAGGIAETQYF.